This passage covers 26 T cell receptor beta chains from one sample sequenced in a study of T cell responses to AZD1222 COVID-19 vaccine. The repertoire was sequenced with immunoSEQ multiplex PCR; TCRdb's copy has only in-frame clones and lacks some. The table records about 150,000 clones, around 91% of them present only once. Sequencing used peripheral blood, obtained 28 days after the second AZD1222 dose. These receptors were collected from an adult who received the AZD1222 COVID-19 vaccine.

The CDR3 spells CASTEGQGGKGNTEAFF. The CDR3 coding sequence is TGTGCCAGCACCGAGGGACAGGGGGGAAAGGGGAACACTGAAGCTTTCTTT. The V call is TRBV2, the J call TRBJ1-1; 11 nucleotides match TRBD1. This CDR3 is built from 17 residues. CDR1 SNHLY and CDR2 FYNNEI come from the germline V gene. The J segment lost 1 base and the V segment lost 7 bases, leaving 11 bases of the junction unmatched.

The rearrangement links TRBV5-6 to TRBJ2-3; no firm D call. CDR1 is SGHDT and CDR2 is YYEEEE in the germline V gene. This CDR3 spans 16 amino acids. V was pared by 2 bases and J by 2 bases, with 15 bases between. The CDR3 loop is CASSLRKDGFTDTQYF. CDR3 DNA: TGTGCCAGCAGCTTAAGAAAAGACGGGTTCACAGATACGCAGTATTTT.

The J gene is TRBJ1-4, the V gene TRBV28; D remains unclear. Germline V lookup: CDR1 MDHEN, CDR2 SYDVKM. V shed 3 bases and J shed 5 bases, with 13 bases lying between them. The CDR3 is 15 amino acids. The CDR3 reads CASSFDGSRNEKLFF. In DNA form, the CDR3 reads TGTGCCAGCAGTTTCGATGGCAGCCGAAATGAAAAACTGTTTTTT.

The V gene is TRBV6-5, the J gene TRBJ2-7, with TRBD2 matching 7 bases. The CDR3 is 12 amino acids. V was clipped by 9 bases and J by 5 bases; unmatched bases: 7. In germline, CDR1 is MNHEY, CDR2 SVGAGI. The CDR3 bases are TGTGCCAGTAAGGGGACTATACACGAGCAGTACTTC. Its protein product is CASKGTIHEQYF.

This clone rates as medium-sized. This chain joins TRBV4-3 and TRBJ2-2; 12 nucleotides align to TRBD2. The CDR3 consists of 15 residues. The ends lost 5 bases at V and 4 bases at J; junction bases unmatched: 2. CDR1 and CDR2 (germline): LGHNA, YSLEER. The CDR3, as DNA: TGCGCCAGCAGCTGGGGACTAGCGGGCACCGGGGAGCTGTTTTTT. It yields the protein CASSWGLAGTGELFF.

This clone has only one observation. V and J are TRBV19 and TRBJ2-5; 14 bases fit TRBD2. The V gene's germline CDR1 is LNHDA and CDR2 SQIVND (reference sequence). The CDR3 is made up of 21 amino acids. V lost 6 bases and J lost 0; bases outside the gene matches: 18. The CDR3 reads CASSDNLGLAGAALYQETQYF. As DNA, the CDR3 is TGTGCCAGTAGCGATAACCTGGGACTAGCGGGGGCCGCTTTGTACCAAGAGACCCAGTACTTC. The variable domain in full, with the rest retrieved from reference TRBV19 and TRBJ2-5, is DGGITQSPKYLFRKEGQNVTLSCEQNLNHDAMYWYRQDPGQGLRLIYYSQIVNDFQKGDIAEGYSVSREKKESFPLTVTSAQKNPTAFYLCASSDNLGLAGAALYQETQYFGPGTRLLVL.

The V call is TRBV11-2, the J call TRBJ2-7, with 9 bases lining up with TRBD1. CDR1 SGHAT and CDR2 FQNNGV come from the germline V gene. The CDR3 loop spans 15 amino acids. V gave up 6 bases and J gave up 5 bases; unmatched junction bases: 11. CDR3 loop: CASRRNSGTGNEQYF. For the CDR3, the DNA is TGTGCCAGCAGAAGAAACTCCGGGACAGGGAACGAGCAGTACTTC.

This chain joins TRBV2 and TRBJ2-2; D not certain. The germline V gene has CDR1 SNHLY and CDR2 FYNNEI. CDR3 length: 13 amino acids. With 8 bases removed from V and 0 bases from J, the gap between germline ends came to 7 bases. CDR3 bases: TGTGCCAGCGTTGAGGCGAACACCGGGGAGCTGTTTTTT. It translates to CASVEANTGELFF.

The V call is TRBV6-1, the J call TRBJ1-3; D is uncertain. Trimming pared 2 bases from V and 4 bases from J, leaving 6 bases between. CDR3 size: 13 residues. From germline, CDR1 is MNHNS and CDR2 SASEGT. CDR3 in amino acids: CASSEMGGNTIYF. The CDR3 region has the DNA TGTGCCAGCAGTGAAATGGGGGGAAACACCATATATTTT.

The chain joins TRBV2 to TRBJ1-5, with unresolved D. Germline loops: CDR1 SNHLY, CDR2 FYNNEI. Trimming pared 3 bases from V and 10 bases from J, leaving 7 bases between. The CDR3 length is 11 residues. In DNA, the CDR3 is TGTGCCAGCAGTGAGGCTGGACCCCAGCATTTT. It encodes CASSEAGPQHF.

The sample holds a few counts of this clone. This rearrangement joins TRBV4-2 to TRBJ1-2; D may be TRBD1 (6 bases). V was shortened by 3 bases and J by 2 bases, with 16 bases between the two germline ends. In germline, CDR1 is LGHNA, CDR2 YNFKEQ. This CDR3 has 16 residues. The CDR3 is CASSQGPGDQNYGYTF. Here the CDR3 DNA reads TGTGCCAGCAGCCAGGGTCCAGGGGACCAGAACTATGGCTACACCTTC.

V usage is TRBV3-1 (or the pseudogene TRBV3-2) and J usage is TRBJ2-2; D not certain. CDR3 length: 15 amino acids. The V end was cut by 4 bases, the J end by 3 bases, with 12 bases between. Germline-derived CDR1 and CDR2 are LGHDT and YNNKEL (reference sequence). CDR3 in DNA: TGTGCCAGCAGCCGGGCCACCCCGGACACCGGGGAGCTGTTTTTT. As protein: CASSRATPDTGELFF.

The CDR3 region has the DNA TGTGCCAGCAGCTTGGGCTGGGCCCAAGAGACCCAGTACTTC. Protein: CASSLGWAQETQYF. The chain recombines TRBV7-9 with TRBJ2-5; D remains ambiguous. CDR3 length: 14 amino acids. Germline lookup yields CDR1 SEHNR and CDR2 FQNEAQ (reference sequence). V dropped 3 bases and J dropped 1 base, with 9 bases sitting between them.

The chain employs TRBV4-1 and TRBJ2-3, with a weak D call TRBD2 (7 bases). Germline values: CDR1 MGHRA, CDR2 YSYEKL. The CDR3 loop spans 15 amino acids. V was trimmed by 6 bases and J by 5 bases, leaving 18 bases between them. CDR3 sequence (DNA): TGCGCCAGCAGATCAGATCGGGGGGCCGGAGATACGCAGTATTTT. Its translation: CASRSDRGAGDTQYF.

The V call is TRBV28, the J call TRBJ1-3, with D hard to call. Germline CDR1 reads MDHEN; CDR2 reads SYDVKM. There are 14 residues in the CDR3. Trimming took off 4 bases at V and 7 bases at J, with 14 bases between the two ends. DNA of the CDR3: TGTGCCAGCAGTTCCGGATTCGGTCGGAACACCATATATTTT. Translation gives CASSSGFGRNTIYF.

The J gene is TRBJ2-2, the V gene TRBV7-3; 12 bases match TRBD2. V gave up 5 bases and J gave up 4 bases; unmatched junction bases: 2. In germline, CDR1 is SGHTA, CDR2 FQGTGA. The CDR3 length is 15 residues. The CDR3 here is CASSVTSGGTGELFF. The CDR3 bases are TGTGCCAGCAGCGTGACTAGCGGGGGCACCGGGGAGCTGTTTTTT.

This clone occurred a few times. The rearrangement uses TRBV3-1 (or the pseudogene TRBV3-2) and TRBJ1-4; D unclear. The CDR3 is 14 amino acids. Germline V gene lookup returns CDR1 LGHDT and CDR2 YNNKEL (reference sequence). The germline V and J ends were trimmed by 1 base and 9 bases, with 12 bases remaining between them. This CDR3 reads CASSQVRQVQKLFF. CDR3 sequence (DNA): TGTGCCAGCAGCCAAGTACGACAAGTTCAAAAACTGTTTTTT.

This sequence joins TRBV5-1 and TRBJ2-7; TRBD2 is a possible D gene (6 bases). The CDR3 sequence is 15 residues long. V was shortened by 3 bases and J by 5 bases, with 18 bases between the two germline ends. Germline values: CDR1 SGHRS, CDR2 YFSETQ. The CDR3 protein is CASSSQAGTRNEQYF. CDR3 coding DNA: TGCGCCAGCAGCTCGCAAGCCGGGACTCGAAACGAGCAGTACTTC.

V gene TRBV28 combines with J gene TRBJ1-2; D is uncertain. V lost 5 bases, J lost 7 bases, and 11 bases lay in between. This CDR3 has 12 amino acids. Germline CDR1 MDHEN, CDR2 SYDVKM. The CDR3, as DNA: TGTGCCAGCAGTCCTGGGTTGGGTGGCTACACCTTC. Translation gives CASSPGLGGYTF.

The chain combines TRBV9 with TRBJ2-2; 8 bases map to TRBD2. The germline CDR1 and CDR2 sequences are SGDLS and YYNGEE. Trimming removed 6 bases from V and 7 bases from J; junction bases left unmatched: 8. This CDR3 region has 14 residues. Written as DNA, the CDR3 is TGTGCCAGCAAGGCTAGCGGGTACGGCGGGGAGCTGTTTTTT. Its protein product is CASKASGYGGELFF. The variable domain in full, completed from reference TRBV9 and TRBJ2-2, reads DSGVTQTPKHLITATGQRVTLRCSPRSGDLSVYWYQQSLDQGLQFLIQYYNGEERAKGNILERFSAQQFPDLHSELNLSSLELGDSALYFCASKASGYGGELFFGEGSRLTVL.

This clone was detected a few times. The chain recombines TRBV7-9 with TRBJ2-7; D possibly corresponds to TRBD1 (6 bases). V gave up 4 bases and J gave up 2 bases, with 12 bases separating them. The CDR3 covers 14 residues. Germline CDR1 reads SEHNR; CDR2 reads FQNEAQ (reference sequence). CDR3 in amino acids: CASSSTQGTYEQYF. In nucleotides, the CDR3 is TGTGCCAGCAGCTCGACACAGGGCACCTACGAGCAGTACTTC. The whole variable domain, filled in from reference TRBV7-9 and TRBJ2-7, reads DTGVSQNPRHKITKRGQNVTFRCDPISEHNRLYWYRQTLGQGPEFLTYFQNEAQLEKSRLLSDRFSAERPKGSFSTLEIQRTEQGDSAMYLCASSSTQGTYEQYFGPGTRLTVT.

The chain recombines TRBV19 with TRBJ1-4, with D possibly TRBD1 on 6 matching bases. The CDR3 is made up of 15 amino acids. Trimming cost V 7 bases and J 0 bases, with 12 bases left between them. Germline values: CDR1 LNHDA, CDR2 SQIVND (reference sequence). The chain's CDR3 is CASNRVSTTNEKLFF. The CDR3 DNA follows: TGTGCCAGTAACAGGGTCTCTACAACTAATGAAAAACTGTTTTTT.

J is TRBJ2-7 and V is TRBV11-2; D call uncertain. Germline-derived CDR1 and CDR2 are SGHAT and FQNNGV. Between the trimmed V and J ends, which lost 1 base and 3 bases, there was a span of 4 bases. The CDR3 length is 12 residues. The chain's CDR3 is CASSLGVYEQYF. The CDR3, as DNA: TGTGCCAGCAGCTTAGGGGTCTACGAGCAGTACTTC.

The chain couples TRBV7-2 to TRBJ1-3; possibly TRBD1 for D (6 bases). V lost 5 bases and J lost 4, with 15 bases in between. This CDR3 is 15 amino acids long. Germline V lookup: CDR1 SGHTA, CDR2 FQGNSA. In DNA form, the CDR3 reads TGTGCCAGCAGCCCAGGGGTGGGCGTCGGAAACACCATATATTTT. Its protein product is CASSPGVGVGNTIYF.

The CDR3 DNA sequence: TGTGCCAGCAGTTTATCTACTGCAGGGAACTATGGCTACACCTTC. Encoded protein: CASSLSTAGNYGYTF. The V and J genes are TRBV28 and TRBJ1-2; TRBD1 is a possible D gene (5 bases). The CDR3 is made up of 15 amino acids. With 1 base removed from V and 2 bases from J, the gap between germline ends came to 11 bases. CDR1 is MDHEN, CDR2 SYDVKM, per germline.

The V gene is TRBV19, the J gene TRBJ1-5; weak D call: TRBD1 (6 bases). The CDR3 is made up of 15 amino acids. CDR1 is LNHDA, CDR2 SQIVND, per germline (reference sequence). V was cut by 8 bases and J by 7 bases, with 21 bases left in between. The CDR3 sequence: CASQGGASMSQPQHF. The DNA of the CDR3 is TGTGCCAGTCAAGGGGGTGCCTCAATGTCCCAGCCCCAGCATTTT.